This T cell receptor (beta chain) was observed in a study of blood T cell repertoires in COVID-19. At the level of the study: There were acute and convalescent COVID-19 samples, and they came from the United States, Italy and Spain. Nucleic acid was either cDNA or gDNA, and it came from T cells, B-cell-depleted T cells, or PBMCs.

The CDR3 spans 13 residues. Per germline, CDR1 MNHEY and CDR2 SVGEGT. The germline V and J ends were trimmed by 2 bases and 6 bases, with 8 bases remaining between them. Per the authors' pipeline: From reference gene primer amplification, estimates of nucleated cell counts were derived. TCRdb's copy holds only in-frame clones and misses some; the assay was immunoSEQ multiplex PCR. The V and J calls and the clone size are those of that table, but D and trimming were determined from the DNA. The data contain some 490,000 clones, approximately 85% of them seen just once; the ten biggest clones take up 3.2%.

The chain recombines TRBV6-2 or TRBV6-3 with TRBJ2-1, with D possibly matching TRBD2 (6 bases). Sequenced input: peripheral blood. This clonotype was obtained from a human donor in a cohort sampled during active COVID-19. This CDR3 reads CASSYRGFNEQFF. The CDR3 DNA reads as TGTGCCAGCAGTTACCGGGGGTTCAATGAGCAGTTCTTC.